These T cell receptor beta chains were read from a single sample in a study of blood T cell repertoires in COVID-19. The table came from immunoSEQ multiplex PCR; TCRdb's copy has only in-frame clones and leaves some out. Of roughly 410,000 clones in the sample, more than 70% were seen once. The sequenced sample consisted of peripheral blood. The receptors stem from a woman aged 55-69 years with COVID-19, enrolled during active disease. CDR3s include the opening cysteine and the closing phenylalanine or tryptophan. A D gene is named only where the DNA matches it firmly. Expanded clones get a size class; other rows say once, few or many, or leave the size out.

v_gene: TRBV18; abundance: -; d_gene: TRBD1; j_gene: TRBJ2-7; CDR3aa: CASSPLGQGPEQYF; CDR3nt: TGTGCCAGCTCACCACTAGGACAGGGCCCCGAGCAGTACTTC
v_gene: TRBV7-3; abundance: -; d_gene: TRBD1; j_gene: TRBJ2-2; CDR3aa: CASSHGQGRGGELFF; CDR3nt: TGTGCCAGCAGCCACGGACAGGGGAGAGGCGGGGAGCTGTTTTTT
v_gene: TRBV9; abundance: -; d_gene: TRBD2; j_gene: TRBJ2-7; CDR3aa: CASSVNSGGFNEQYF; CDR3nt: TGTGCCAGCAGCGTAAACAGCGGGGGTTTCAACGAGCAGTACTTC
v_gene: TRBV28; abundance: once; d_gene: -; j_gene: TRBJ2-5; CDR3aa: CASSFGQTSGETQYF; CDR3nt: TGTGCCAGCAGCTTTGGACAGACCAGTGGAGAGACCCAGTACTTC
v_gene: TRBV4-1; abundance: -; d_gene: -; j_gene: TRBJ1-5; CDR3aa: CASSKGGVYSNQPQHF; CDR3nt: TGCGCCAGCAGCAAGGGGGGGGTCTATAGCAATCAGCCCCAGCATTTT
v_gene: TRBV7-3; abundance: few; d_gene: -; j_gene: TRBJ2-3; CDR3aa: CASSPGTSLDTQYF; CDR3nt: TGTGCCAGCAGCCCTGGGACTTCCTTAGATACGCAGTATTTT
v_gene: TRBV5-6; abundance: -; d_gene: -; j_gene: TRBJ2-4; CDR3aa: CASSLEEGGQLAKNIQYF; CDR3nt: TGTGCCAGCAGCTTGGAAGAAGGAGGGCAGCTAGCCAAAAACATTCAGTACTTC
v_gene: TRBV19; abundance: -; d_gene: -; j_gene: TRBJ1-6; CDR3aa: CASSGGQLPPLHF; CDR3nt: TGTGCCAGTAGTGGCGGACAGCTACCACCCCTCCACTTT
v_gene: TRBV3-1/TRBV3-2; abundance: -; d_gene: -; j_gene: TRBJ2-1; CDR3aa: CASSRGPGEQFF; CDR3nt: TGTGCCAGCAGCCGGGGGCCCGGGGAGCAGTTCTTC
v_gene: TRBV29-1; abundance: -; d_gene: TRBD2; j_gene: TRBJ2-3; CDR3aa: CSVEWGGTDTQYF; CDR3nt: TGCAGCGTTGAATGGGGGGGAACAGATACGCAGTATTTT
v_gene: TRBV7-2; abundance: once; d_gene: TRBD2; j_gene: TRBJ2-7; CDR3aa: CASSLTGGRYEQYF; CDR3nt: TGTGCCAGCAGCTTAACGGGAGGGAGGTACGAGCAGTACTTC
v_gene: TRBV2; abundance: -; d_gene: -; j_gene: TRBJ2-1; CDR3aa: CASSAVRGHSRNEQFF; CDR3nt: TGTGCCAGCAGTGCAGTCCGGGGTCACTCGAGGAATGAGCAGTTCTTC
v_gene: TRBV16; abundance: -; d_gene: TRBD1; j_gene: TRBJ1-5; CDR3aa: CASSQGTGHQPQHF; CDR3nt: TGTGCCAGCAGCCAGGGGACAGGTCATCAGCCCCAGCATTTT
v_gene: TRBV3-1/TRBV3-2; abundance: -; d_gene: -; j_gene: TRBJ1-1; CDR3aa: CASSPFGGRTEAFF; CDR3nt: TGTGCCAGCAGCCCATTTGGAGGGCGCACTGAAGCTTTCTTT
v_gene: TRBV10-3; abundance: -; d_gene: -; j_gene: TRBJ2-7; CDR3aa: CAISESVGVVYF; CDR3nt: TGTGCCATCAGTGAGTCGGTCGGAGTTGTGTACTTC
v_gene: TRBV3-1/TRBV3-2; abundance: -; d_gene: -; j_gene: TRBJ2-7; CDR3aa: CASSPQGAVPSYEQYF; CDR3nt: TGTGCCAGCAGCCCCCAAGGGGCAGTTCCTTCCTACGAGCAGTACTTC
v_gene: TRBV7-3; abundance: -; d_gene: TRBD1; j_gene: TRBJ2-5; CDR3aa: CASSDLGTGETQYF; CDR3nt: TGTGCCAGCTCAGACTTGGGGACAGGAGAGACCCAGTACTTC
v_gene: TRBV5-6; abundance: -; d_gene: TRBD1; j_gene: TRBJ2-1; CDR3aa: CASSPNPGQVGGEQFF; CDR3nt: TGTGCCAGCAGCCCAAACCCGGGACAGGTGGGGGGTGAGCAGTTCTTC
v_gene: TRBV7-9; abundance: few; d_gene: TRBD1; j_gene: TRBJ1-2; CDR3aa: CASSLGQTYYTF; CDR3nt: TGTGCCAGCAGCTTGGGACAGACCTACTACACCTTC
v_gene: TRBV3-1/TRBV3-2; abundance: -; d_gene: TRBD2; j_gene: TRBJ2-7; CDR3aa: CASSRQAGVIAYEQYF; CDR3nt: TGTGCCAGCAGCCGGCAAGCGGGGGTAATCGCCTACGAGCAGTACTTC
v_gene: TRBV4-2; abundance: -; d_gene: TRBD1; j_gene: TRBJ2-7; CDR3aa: CASSQEAQGVYEQYF; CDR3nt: TGTGCCAGCAGCCAAGAGGCACAGGGGGTTTACGAGCAGTACTTC
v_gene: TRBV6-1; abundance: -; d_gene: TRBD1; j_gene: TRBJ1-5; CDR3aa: CASSDPYLGTGRRGNQPQHF; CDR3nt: TGTGCCAGCAGTGACCCCTACTTGGGGACAGGGAGACGGGGCAATCAGCCCCAGCATTTT
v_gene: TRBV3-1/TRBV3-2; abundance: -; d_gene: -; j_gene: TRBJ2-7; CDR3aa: CATGKAWGDRFSEQYF; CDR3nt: TGTGCCACCGGGAAAGCGTGGGGGGACCGTTTTTCCGAGCAGTACTTC
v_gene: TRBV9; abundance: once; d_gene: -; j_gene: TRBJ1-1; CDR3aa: CASSVTLEDTEAFF; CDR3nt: TGTGCCAGCAGCGTAACCCTAGAGGACACTGAAGCTTTCTTT
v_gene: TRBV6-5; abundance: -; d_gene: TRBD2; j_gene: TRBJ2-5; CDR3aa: CASRRVAGGLETQYF; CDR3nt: TGTGCCAGCAGACGAGTAGCGGGGGGGCTGGAGACCCAGTACTTC
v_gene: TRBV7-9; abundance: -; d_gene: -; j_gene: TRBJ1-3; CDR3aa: CASSLALGFSGNTIYF; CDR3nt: TGTGCCAGCAGCTTAGCCTTGGGCTTCTCTGGAAACACCATATATTTT
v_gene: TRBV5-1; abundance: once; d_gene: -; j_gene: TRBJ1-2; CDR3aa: CASSLLGLANYGYTF; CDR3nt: TGCGCCAGCAGCTTGCTGGGTCTAGCTAACTATGGCTACACCTTC
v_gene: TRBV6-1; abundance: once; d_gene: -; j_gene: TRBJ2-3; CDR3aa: CASSEARTATDTQYF; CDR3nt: TGTGCCAGCAGTGAAGCGCGCACCGCCACAGATACGCAGTATTTT
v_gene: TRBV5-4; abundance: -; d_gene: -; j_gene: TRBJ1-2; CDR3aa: CASSLAGGPGYTF; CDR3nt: TGTGCCAGCAGCTTGGCCGGTGGTCCTGGCTACACCTTC
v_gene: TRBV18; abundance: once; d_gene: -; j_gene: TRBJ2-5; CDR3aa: CASSSFLQETQYF; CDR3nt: TGTGCCAGCTCATCGTTCCTCCAAGAGACCCAGTACTTC
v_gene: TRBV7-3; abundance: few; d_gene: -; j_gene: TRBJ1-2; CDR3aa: CASSTTQGRGYGYTF; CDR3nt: TGTGCCAGCAGCACAACACAGGGTAGAGGGTATGGCTACACCTTC
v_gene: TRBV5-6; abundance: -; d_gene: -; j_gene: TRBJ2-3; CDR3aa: CASSLLGLYTDTQYF; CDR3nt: TGTGCCAGCAGCTTGTTGGGACTCTACACAGATACGCAGTATTTT
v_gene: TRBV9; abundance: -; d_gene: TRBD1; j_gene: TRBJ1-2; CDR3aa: CASSVGTGASGYTF; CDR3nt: TGTGCCAGCAGCGTCGGGACAGGGGCTTCTGGCTACACCTTC